A selection of T cell receptor beta chains follows, all from one sample in a study of T cell changes during pregnancy in multiple sclerosis. Only in-frame clones appear in the TCRdb table, and some are missing; sequencing was by immunoSEQ multiplex PCR. Of around 80,000 clones listed, about 91% are singletons. This sample comprised peripheral blood, obtained before pregnancy. The receptors derive from a female donor with multiple sclerosis, enrolled in a pregnancy study. Both conserved end residues are part of each CDR3. Rows may omit the clone size; those that give it use once, few, many or a size class.

V gene,J gene,clone size,CDR3 protein
TRBV7-2,TRBJ2-5,NA,CASSHGQGGEETQYF
TRBV5-1,TRBJ1-1,NA,CASSKQGNPEAFF
TRBV5-1,TRBJ1-1,once,CASSLRDRGPPDTEAFF
TRBV18,TRBJ1-3,NA,CASSPKRDSGNTIYF
TRBV21-1,TRBJ1-6,NA,CASTRSPARAAYNSPLHF
TRBV10-3,TRBJ1-3,NA,CAISDPERRGNTIYF
TRBV9,TRBJ1-1,NA,CASSPFTTEGTEAFF
TRBV29-1,TRBJ2-1,once,CSVPKDRQGEQFF
TRBV5-6,TRBJ2-1,NA,CASSPGQPIEQFF
TRBV6-1,TRBJ1-5,NA,CASSAQGASNQPQHF
TRBV5-6,TRBJ1-2,NA,CASSTGVSNYGYTF
TRBV2,TRBJ2-6,once,CASSGWDWGGANVLTF
TRBV12-5,TRBJ2-6,NA,CASGSRQGAGESGANVLTF
TRBV30,TRBJ2-5,NA,CAWGTLQETQYF
TRBV2,TRBJ2-7,many,CASRTGTYEQYF
TRBV19,TRBJ2-2,NA,CASSDRAQSLGGLFF
TRBV7-3,TRBJ2-3,NA,CASALSNTDTQYF
TRBV13,TRBJ1-1,NA,CASSSPTSTNTEAFF
TRBV2,TRBJ2-7,NA,CASRGSSYEQYF
TRBV4-1,TRBJ2-1,NA,CASSPWDRENEQFF
TRBV6-1,TRBJ1-2,NA,CASSERDRNGYTF
TRBV10-2,TRBJ1-2,NA,CASSEGNRPGHGYTF
TRBV10-1,TRBJ2-7,few,CASSVPGQGYEQYF
TRBV29-1,TRBJ2-1,NA,CSVEPGGAEQFF
TRBV7-2,TRBJ2-7,NA,CASSPGGRTGAYEQYF
TRBV5-1,TRBJ2-5,NA,CASSLEGETQYF
TRBV7-8,TRBJ1-2,NA,CASSLGRNYGYTF
TRBV5-4,TRBJ2-1,NA,CASSAPGLADEYPFF
TRBV2,TRBJ2-1,NA,CASIPTGALSSYNEQFF
TRBV5-1,TRBJ2-3,NA,CASSLIPGHSTDTQYF
TRBV7-7,TRBJ2-2,NA,CASSRDINTGELFF
TRBV18,TRBJ1-4,NA,CASSPPGLQLGNEKLFF
TRBV9,TRBJ2-3,NA,CASSRSTDTQYF
TRBV6-4,TRBJ1-2,NA,CASSPTGGNYGYTF
TRBV6-4,TRBJ2-1,once,CASSDLMAGVSYSSYNEQFF
TRBV19,TRBJ2-5,once,CASSRGGGLQETQYF
TRBV5-1,TRBJ1-5,NA,CASSKGQNQPQHF
TRBV6-5,TRBJ2-7,NA,CASSYSGLREQYF
TRBV13,TRBJ2-2,NA,CASSFAGQGATGELFF
TRBV9,TRBJ2-1,NA,CASSVATSGGSYNEQFF
TRBV4-1,TRBJ2-6,NA,CASSLHVGTGRANVLTF
TRBV4-2,TRBJ2-1,NA,CASSSQTSGGAGNEQFF
TRBV15,TRBJ1-4,NA,CATSREGTGASNEKLFF
TRBV2,TRBJ1-1,NA,CASSVDRGNTEAFF
TRBV19,TRBJ2-5,once,CASSGQGRETQYF
TRBV11-2,TRBJ1-3,NA,CASSFPRDTIYF
TRBV5-6,TRBJ2-1,once,CASSLTGTGARSNEQFF
TRBV5-1,TRBJ2-6,NA,CASSFQGLRSGANVLTF
TRBV10-3,TRBJ1-5,NA,CAISESGRENQPQHF